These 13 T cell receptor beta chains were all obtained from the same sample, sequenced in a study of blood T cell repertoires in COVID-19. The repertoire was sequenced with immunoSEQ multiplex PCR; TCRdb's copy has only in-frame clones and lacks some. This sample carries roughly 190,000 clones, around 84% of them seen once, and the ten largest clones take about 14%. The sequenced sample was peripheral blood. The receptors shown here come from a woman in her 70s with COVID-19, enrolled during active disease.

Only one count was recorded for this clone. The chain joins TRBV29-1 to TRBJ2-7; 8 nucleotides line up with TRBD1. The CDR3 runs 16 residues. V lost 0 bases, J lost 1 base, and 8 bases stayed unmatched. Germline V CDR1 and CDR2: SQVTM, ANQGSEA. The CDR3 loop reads CSVEDLGQGVSYEQYV. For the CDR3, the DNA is TGCAGCGTTGAAGATCTCGGACAGGGAGTTTCCTACGAGCAGTACGTC.

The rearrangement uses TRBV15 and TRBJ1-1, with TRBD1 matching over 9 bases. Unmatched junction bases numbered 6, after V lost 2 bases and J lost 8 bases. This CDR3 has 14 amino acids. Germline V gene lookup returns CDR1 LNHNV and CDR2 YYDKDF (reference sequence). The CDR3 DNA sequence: TGTGCCACCAGCAGACTCGATACAGGGGGCGAAGCTTTCTTT. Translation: CATSRLDTGGEAFF.

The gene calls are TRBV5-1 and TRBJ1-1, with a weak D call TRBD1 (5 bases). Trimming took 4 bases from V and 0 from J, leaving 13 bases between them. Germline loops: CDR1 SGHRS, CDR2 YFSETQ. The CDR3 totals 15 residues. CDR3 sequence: CASSGATQLNTEAFF. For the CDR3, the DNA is TGCGCCAGCAGCGGGGCCACCCAACTGAACACTGAAGCTTTCTTT.

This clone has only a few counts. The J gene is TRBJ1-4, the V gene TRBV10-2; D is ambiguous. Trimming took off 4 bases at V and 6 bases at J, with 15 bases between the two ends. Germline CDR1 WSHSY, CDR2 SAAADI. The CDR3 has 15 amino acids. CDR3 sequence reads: CASSALRGRDEKLFF. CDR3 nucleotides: TGCGCCAGCAGTGCCCTACGGGGTAGGGATGAAAAACTGTTTTTT.

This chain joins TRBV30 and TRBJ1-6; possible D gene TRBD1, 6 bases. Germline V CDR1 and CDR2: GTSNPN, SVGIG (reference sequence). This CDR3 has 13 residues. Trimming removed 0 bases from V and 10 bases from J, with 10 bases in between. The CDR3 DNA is TGTGCCTGGAGTGTACAGGGTTACTCACCCCTCCACTTT. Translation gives CAWSVQGYSPLHF.

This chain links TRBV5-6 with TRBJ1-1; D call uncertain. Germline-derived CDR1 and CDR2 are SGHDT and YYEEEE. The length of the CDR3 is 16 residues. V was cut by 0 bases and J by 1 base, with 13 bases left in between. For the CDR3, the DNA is TGTGCCAGCAGCTTGGACAGATATTCTTCGAACACTGAAGCTTTCTTT. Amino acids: CASSLDRYSSNTEAFF.

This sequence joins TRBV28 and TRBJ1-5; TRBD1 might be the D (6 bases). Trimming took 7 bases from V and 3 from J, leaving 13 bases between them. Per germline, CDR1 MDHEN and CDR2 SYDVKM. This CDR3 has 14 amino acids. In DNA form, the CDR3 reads TGTGCCAGCAATTCCGGGGGGCACAATCAGCCCCAGCATTTT. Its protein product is CASNSGGHNQPQHF. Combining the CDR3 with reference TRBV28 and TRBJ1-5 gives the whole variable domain DVKVTQSSRYLVKRTGEKVFLECVQDMDHENMFWYRQDPGLGLRLIYFSYDVKMKEKGDIPEGYSVSREKKERFSLILESASTNQTSMYLCASNSGGHNQPQHFGDGTRLSIL.

This CDR3 is CAWRQGLVGGELFF. The CDR3 coding sequence is TGTGCCTGGAGGCAGGGACTAGTCGGCGGGGAGCTGTTTTTT. The chain joins TRBV30 to TRBJ2-2; 8 bases align to TRBD2. The trim removed 3 bases at V and 7 bases at J, leaving 7 bases unmatched. Germline CDR1 reads GTSNPN; CDR2 reads SVGIG (reference sequence). The CDR3 totals 14 residues.

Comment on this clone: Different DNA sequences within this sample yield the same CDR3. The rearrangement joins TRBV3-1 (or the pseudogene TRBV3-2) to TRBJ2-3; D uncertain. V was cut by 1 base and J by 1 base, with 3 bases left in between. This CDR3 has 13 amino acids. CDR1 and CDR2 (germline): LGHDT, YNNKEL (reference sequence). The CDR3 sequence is CASSQAGTDTQYF. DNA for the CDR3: TGTGCCAGCAGCCAAGCGGGCACAGATACGCAGTATTTT.

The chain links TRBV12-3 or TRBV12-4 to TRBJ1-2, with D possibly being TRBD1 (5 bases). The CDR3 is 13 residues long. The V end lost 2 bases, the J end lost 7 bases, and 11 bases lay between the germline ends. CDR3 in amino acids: CASSLLGRGGYTF. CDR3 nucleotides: TGTGCCAGCAGTTTATTGGGGAGGGGTGGCTACACCTTC.

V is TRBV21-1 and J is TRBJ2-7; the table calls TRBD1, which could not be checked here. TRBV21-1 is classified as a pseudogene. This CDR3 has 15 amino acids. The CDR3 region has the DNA TGTGCCAGCAGCCATCTTGGTGGGGCCTTATACGAGCAGTACGTC. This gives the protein CASSHLGGALYEQYV.

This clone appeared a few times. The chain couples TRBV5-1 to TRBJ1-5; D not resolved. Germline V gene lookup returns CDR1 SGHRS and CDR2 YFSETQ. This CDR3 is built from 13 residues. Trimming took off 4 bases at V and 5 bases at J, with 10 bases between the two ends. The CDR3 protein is CASSLLTDQPQHF. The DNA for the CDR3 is TGCGCCAGCAGCCTGCTTACGGATCAGCCCCAGCATTTT.

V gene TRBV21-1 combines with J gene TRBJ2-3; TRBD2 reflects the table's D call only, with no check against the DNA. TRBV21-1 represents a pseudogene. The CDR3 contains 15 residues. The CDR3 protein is CASSREAGRTDTQYF. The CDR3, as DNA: TGTGCCAGCAGCCGGGAAGCGGGACGCACAGATACGCAGTATTTT.